This TCR beta chain came from a study of shared clonotypes between healthy human individuals. Concerning this clone: This sample also contains other DNA sequences that code for the same CDR3.

The CDR3 sequence is 12 residues long. V was clipped by 4 bases and J by 6 bases, with 11 bases between them. Germline V gene sequence: CDR1 SGHNT, CDR2 YYREEE (reference sequence). Terminally differentiated effector memory CD45RA+ cells were left out of the naive CD8 fraction, which was CD45RO-negative and positively selected for CCR7. Only in-frame clones appear in the TCRdb table, and some are missing; sequencing was by immunoSEQ multiplex PCR. The sample records about 2.2 million clones, 93% being singletons. The sequence was obtained from a man aged 18 to 35 in good health. Some clones in this sample may be carry-over from other donors' samples. This rearrangement joins TRBV5-4 to TRBJ2-7; D might be TRBD2 (5 bases). The sequencing sample was made of naive CD8+ T cells from PBMCs. The CDR3 DNA is TGTGCCAGCAGCCTCGCCGGAGGCGAGCAGTACTTC. Amino acid sequence: CASSLAGGEQYF.